This T cell receptor (beta chain) was recovered during a study of T cells in localized non-small cell lung cancer (TCRdb year 2020). As for the study more broadly: Comparing tumors with uninvolved tumor-adjacent lungs, the study looked at the T cell repertoires of fewer than 250 patients with early-stage NSCLC. All 220 or so NSCLC patients in the cohort were treatment-naive and had localized lung tumors that were resected. The mean age of the NSCLC patients was around 67 years, with 120 to 150 men and 100 to 110 women.

At diagnosis, peripheral blood, uninvolved tumor-adjacent lung and tumor were collected and were preserved as a mix of fresh-frozen and FFPE material. For TCR repertoire profiling, blood samples were analyzed in the form of peripheral blood mononuclear cells. TCR beta CDR3 regions were sequenced from DNA using the immunoSEQ Assay. In the paper's pipeline: T cell density was computed as TCR beta template counts normalized to usable DNA estimated by amplifying housekeeping genes. The preseqR package was used to estimate richness by extrapolating to 400,000 templates for PBMC samples and to 120,000 templates for tissue samples. Clonality was taken to be one minus Pielou's evenness. Differential abundance testing on productive amino-acid clonotypes, with a minimum total count of 5 and an alpha of 0.1, was used to identify tissue-enriched TCRs. The Jaccard Index and the Morisita Overlap Index were used to measure how much the repertoires overlapped between compartments. GLIPH clustered TCR beta CDR3s with public tetramer-defined viral CDR3s; viral motifs required at least three viral sequences plus V-gene enrichment. Imported from immuneACCESS, the table was reduced by TCRdb to in-frame sequences with V and J called. These copies leave out some clones; in studies compared against another copy, an unresolved V gene accounts for under half, and the cause of the remainder is not known. V, J and clone size are those of that table, while D and trimming were read from the DNA. The sample table lists about 15,000 clones, 85% to 90% of them with a count of one. Roughly 4% of the sample comes from the top ten.

V is shortened by 5 bases, J by 11 bases, and the region joining them spans 15 bases. The germline V gene (reference sequence) provides CDR1 DFQATT and CDR2 SNEGSKA. The CDR3 starts with the cysteine, ends with the phenylalanine, and has 11 residues. The only DNA kept is the CDR3, 33 bases in frame from the first base. What the authors observed across the whole study: Uninvolved tumor-adjacent lung showed the highest T cell clonality, higher than tumor, which suggests more focused antigenic responses in the adjacent lung. Because multi-region sequencing of the tumors was not done, intratumor heterogeneity could not be ruled out. A median of around 60 of the top 100 tumor clones turned up in the paired uninvolved adjacent lung, and under 30 of those clones also ranked among the top 100 of that same adjacent lung. Longer overall survival was associated with higher T cell density in blood, whereas shorter survival was associated with higher clonality in adjacent lung. Because of the exploratory design, TCR variables were selected using unadjusted p-values without false-discovery rate correction.

Comments on this clone: Its antigen is unknown. Base qualities are not recorded, but no much larger clone differs from it by a single base.

This sequence originates from a woman between 35 and 70 years old with stage I lung adenocarcinoma. This chain is built from TRBV20-1 and TRBJ1-1; the D gene cannot be resolved reliably. Sequences were derived from peripheral blood, sampled before any cancer treatment. The sequence in DNA is TGCAGTGCTTCTGGCGGTATGTTCGCTTTCTTT. Protein translation: CSASGGMFAFF.